These 28 T cell receptor beta chains were all obtained from the same sample, sequenced in a study of cytomegalovirus exposure and HLA in healthy donors. The table came from immunoSEQ multiplex PCR; TCRdb's copy has only in-frame clones and leaves some out. The sample includes about 56,000 clones, around 90% of them seen just once. The sequenced material came from PBMCs. These receptor sequences come from a man between 18 and 29 years old in good health and CMV-seronegative.

The V and J genes are TRBV7-9 and TRBJ2-7; TRBD1 is a possible D gene (5 bases). This CDR3 comprises 14 residues. Germline-derived CDR1 and CDR2 are SEHNR and FQNEAQ (reference sequence). V shed 2 bases and J shed 3 bases, with 11 bases lying between them. The CDR3 region has the DNA TGTGCCAGCAGCTTAAGTGTCAGGGACTACGAGCAGTACTTC. Encoded protein: CASSLSVRDYEQYF.

The V call is TRBV27, the J call TRBJ2-1; TRBD2 aligns across 7 bases. Germline-derived CDR1 and CDR2 are MNHEY and SMNVEV (reference sequence). Trimming at V came to 4 bases and at J to 0 bases, leaving 6 bases not matched to a gene. The CDR3 runs to 16 residues. The CDR3 is CASSSTSRSSYNEQFF. Here the CDR3 DNA reads TGTGCCAGCAGTTCGACTAGCAGGAGCTCCTACAATGAGCAGTTCTTC.

This chain joins TRBV29-1 and TRBJ2-7, with 16 bases fitting TRBD2. The ends lost 6 bases at V and 2 bases at J; junction bases unmatched: 4. This CDR3 spans 15 amino acids. The germline gives CDR1 SQVTM, CDR2 ANQGSEA. The CDR3 loop is CSVEGLAGGPYEQYF. Here the CDR3 DNA reads TGCAGCGTCGAGGGACTAGCGGGAGGGCCCTACGAGCAGTACTTC.

The table lists this clone with a few counts. The sample carries other DNA sequences with the same CDR3. This rearrangement joins TRBV7-9 to TRBJ2-1, with 9 bases lining up with TRBD2. Per the germline V gene, CDR1 is SEHNR and CDR2 is FQNEAQ (reference sequence). J was trimmed by 4 bases and V by 3 bases; bases with no gene match: 1. The CDR3 covers 14 residues. This CDR3 reads CASSLGLAYNEQFF. The CDR3 DNA is TGTGCCAGCAGCTTGGGACTAGCATACAATGAGCAGTTCTTC.

The chain couples TRBV27 to TRBJ2-7; the match to TRBD1 covers 7 bases. CDR1 and CDR2 from the germline V gene are MNHEY and SMNVEV (reference sequence). The ends lost 6 bases at V and 4 bases at J; junction bases unmatched: 15. The CDR3 loop spans 16 amino acids. The DNA of the CDR3 is TGTGCCAGCAGCACCTTCATCAGGGACAGCAAATACGAGCAGTACTTC. The encoded protein is CASSTFIRDSKYEQYF.

The chain links TRBV9 to TRBJ2-7; no firm D call. Per the germline V gene, CDR1 is SGDLS and CDR2 is YYNGEE. Trimming took off 6 bases at V and 2 bases at J, with 15 bases between the two ends. The CDR3 is made up of 14 amino acids. The CDR3 loop reads CASKSATATYEQYF. In DNA form, the CDR3 reads TGTGCCAGCAAAAGCGCCACTGCGACCTACGAGCAGTACTTC.

The chain carries TRBV7-9 and TRBJ2-1; weak D call: TRBD2 (6 bases). The CDR3 runs to 13 residues. Trimming left V 5 bases short and J 9 bases short, with 14 bases between. Germline V CDR1 and CDR2: SEHNR, FQNEAQ (reference sequence). The CDR3 sequence: CASSPLTRSEQFF. The CDR3 region has the DNA TGTGCCAGCAGCCCTCTGACTAGAAGTGAGCAGTTCTTC.

The chain recombines TRBV29-1 with TRBJ2-7; 8 bases fit TRBD2. Trimming cost V 6 bases and J 5 bases; bases outside gene matches: 6. CDR3 length equals 12 residues. CDR1 and CDR2 (germline): SQVTM, ANQGSEA. The CDR3 DNA reads as TGCAGCGTCCAAGGACTAGCCCACGAGCAGTACTTC. This sequence encodes CSVQGLAHEQYF.

The V gene is TRBV15, the J gene TRBJ2-1; 10 bases are shared with TRBD1. This CDR3 region has 20 residues. CDR1 is LNHNV and CDR2 is YYDKDF in the germline V gene (reference sequence). V lost 3 bases and J lost 5; bases outside the gene matches: 19. Written as DNA, the CDR3 is TGTGCCACCAGCAGCGGGACAGGGGTTCCTCTAGCGGGCGGGGACAATGAGCAGTTCTTC. Amino acid sequence: CATSSGTGVPLAGGDNEQFF.

The CDR3 spells CASSPGQGPNEKLFF. Written as DNA, the CDR3 is TGTGCCAGCTCACCGGGGCAGGGCCCTAATGAAAAACTGTTTTTT. The chain has TRBV18 and TRBJ1-4, with D possibly TRBD1 on 5 matching bases. The CDR3 sequence is 15 residues long. Germline-derived CDR1 and CDR2 are KGHSH and LQKENI. Trimming stripped 3 bases from V and 3 bases from J, with 11 bases between.

The chain is built from TRBV6-1 and TRBJ2-7; 8 nucleotides agree with TRBD1. V shed 4 bases and J 4 bases; nucleotides not matched to a gene: 3. Germline assignment: CDR1 MNHNS and CDR2 SASEGT. The CDR3 has 13 residues. For the CDR3, the DNA is TGTGCCAGCAGTGGACAGGGGATTTACGAGCAGTACTTC. Translation gives CASSGQGIYEQYF.

This chain connects TRBV7-2 to TRBJ1-5, with 7 bases identical to TRBD1. This CDR3 is 13 amino acids long. Germline CDR1 is SGHTA and CDR2 is FQGNSA. Trimming cost V 4 bases and J 7 bases; bases outside gene matches: 4. The CDR3 region is CASSSDRVQPQHF. The DNA for the CDR3 is TGTGCCAGCAGCTCCGACAGGGTCCAGCCCCAGCATTTT.

This clone was detected only once. CDR3 sequence: CASSPTGTGGETQYF. As DNA, the CDR3 is TGTGCCAGCAGTCCGACCGGGACCGGGGGGGAGACCCAGTACTTC. The chain links TRBV6-6 to TRBJ2-5; 7 positions agree with TRBD2. V lost 5 bases to trimming and J lost 5 bases; unmatched junction nucleotides: 11. The CDR3 totals 15 residues. The germline gives CDR1 MNHNY, CDR2 SVGAGI (reference sequence).

The rearrangement uses TRBV4-2 and TRBJ2-5; the match to TRBD2 covers 10 bases. The CDR3 loop spans 17 amino acids. Losses at the gene ends were 1 base for V and 5 bases for J; bases not matched to a gene: 10. Germline V gene data show CDR1 as LGHNA and CDR2 as YNFKEQ. The CDR3 nucleotides read TGTGCCAGCAGCCAAGGGGTCAGCGGGGGGGATTGGGAGACCCAGTACTTC. Protein product: CASSQGVSGGDWETQYF.

The chain uses TRBV5-1 and TRBJ2-2, with D possibly matching TRBD1 (5 bases). V was shortened by 1 base and J by 0 bases, with 10 bases between the two germline ends. CDR3 size: 16 residues. Germline V lookup: CDR1 SGHRS, CDR2 YFSETQ. The CDR3 sequence is CASSLPPDTNTGELFF. The CDR3 nucleotides read TGCGCCAGCAGCTTGCCCCCGGACACGAACACCGGGGAGCTGTTTTTT.

The V and J genes are TRBV7-9 and TRBJ2-5; 10 bases are a match to TRBD2. The CDR3 sequence is 14 residues long. Germline CDR1 is SEHNR and CDR2 is FQNEAQ (reference sequence). Unmatched junction bases numbered 4, after V lost 5 bases and J lost 4 bases. The CDR3 is CASSVSSGGETQYF. In DNA form, the CDR3 reads TGTGCCAGCAGCGTCTCTAGCGGGGGAGAGACCCAGTACTTC.

The chain carries TRBV7-2 and TRBJ2-3; D may be TRBD2 (5 bases). CDR1 is SGHTA and CDR2 is FQGNSA in the germline V gene. Trimming took off 5 bases at V and 13 bases at J, with 22 bases between the two ends. The CDR3 spans 14 residues. CDR3 coding DNA: TGTGCCAGCAGCCGAAGCGGAGGACGGATGAGGGAGTATTTT. Translation gives CASSRSGGRMREYF.

The chain links TRBV5-5 to TRBJ2-1; 8 bases map to TRBD2. There are 14 residues in the CDR3. V was pared by 0 bases and J by 10 bases, with 6 bases of the junction left unmatched. Per germline, CDR1 SGHKS and CDR2 YYEKEE (reference sequence). The CDR3 coding sequence is TGTGCCAGCAGCTTGGCGGCGGGAGGAGGCGAGCAGTTCTTC. As protein: CASSLAAGGGEQFF.

This clone occurred once. The chain is built from TRBV28 and TRBJ2-1; no clear D. Deletions cut 8 bases from V and 7 bases from J, with 6 bases between. This CDR3 has 10 residues. Germline V gene data show CDR1 as MDHEN and CDR2 as SYDVKM. In DNA form, the CDR3 reads TGTGCCAGCGCTAGGAATGAGCAGTTCTTC. It encodes CASARNEQFF.

The rearrangement joins TRBV19 to TRBJ1-4; D is perhaps TRBD1 (6 bases). The CDR3 sequence is 12 residues long. Germline CDR1 is LNHDA and CDR2 is SQIVND (reference sequence). With 10 bases removed from V and 3 bases from J, the gap between germline ends came to 9 bases. CDR3 residues: CATRTANEKLFF. The CDR3 DNA is TGTGCCACCCGGACAGCTAATGAAAAACTGTTTTTT.

The chain links TRBV5-6 to TRBJ1-2, with no clear D. The CDR3 runs to 12 residues. Trimming took 5 bases from V and 5 from J, leaving 10 bases between them. Germline V gene lookup returns CDR1 SGHDT and CDR2 YYEEEE. The CDR3: CASSIGLYGYTF. The CDR3 coding sequence is TGTGCCAGCAGTATTGGCCTTTATGGCTACACCTTC.

The chain is built from TRBV27 and TRBJ1-1, with a tentative D call TRBD1 (5 bases). The CDR3 sequence is 15 residues long. V was pared by 5 bases and J by 1 base, with 14 bases between. Germline CDR1 and CDR2: MNHEY and SMNVEV (reference sequence). CDR3 region: CASSPTLGPNTEAFF. CDR3 DNA sequence: TGTGCCAGCAGTCCAACCTTGGGGCCGAACACTGAAGCTTTCTTT.

The rearrangement links TRBV28 to TRBJ2-4; 16 positions agree with TRBD2. Germline V gene data show CDR1 as MDHEN and CDR2 as SYDVKM. V lost 0 bases to trimming and J lost 3 bases; unmatched junction nucleotides: 5. This CDR3 contains 19 residues. The CDR3 spells CASSLWGTSGRAVKNIQYF. Written as DNA, the CDR3 is TGTGCCAGCAGTTTATGGGGGACTAGCGGGAGGGCCGTCAAAAACATTCAGTACTTC. The full variable domain, its missing parts supplied by reference TRBV28 and TRBJ2-4, is DVKVTQSSRYLVKRTGEKVFLECVQDMDHENMFWYRQDPGLGLRLIYFSYDVKMKEKGDIPEGYSVSREKKERFSLILESASTNQTSMYLCASSLWGTSGRAVKNIQYFGAGTRLSVL.

This clone was recorded a few times. The V and J genes are TRBV7-3 and TRBJ1-1; no definite D call. This CDR3 region has 13 residues. Germline V gene sequence: CDR1 SGHTA, CDR2 FQGTGA. Trimming removed 2 bases at V and 2 bases at J, with 6 bases between. The CDR3: CASSLSGNTEAFF. As DNA, the CDR3 is TGTGCCAGCAGCTTATCGGGAAACACTGAAGCTTTCTTT. Filled out from reference TRBV7-3 and TRBJ1-1, the complete variable domain reads GAGVSQTPSNKVTEKGKYVELRCDPISGHTALYWYRQSLGQGPEFLIYFQGTGAADDSGLPNDRFFAVRPEGSVSTLKIQRTERGDSAVYLCASSLSGNTEAFFGQGTRLTVV.

The chain couples TRBV19 to TRBJ2-1; D uncertain. The CDR3 spans 15 residues. Germline V gene lookup returns CDR1 LNHDA and CDR2 SQIVND (reference sequence). With 5 bases removed from V and 0 bases from J, the gap between germline ends came to 11 bases. Here the CDR3 DNA reads TGTGCCAGTAGTCCTCCGGTAAGCTCCTACAATGAGCAGTTCTTC. It is translated as CASSPPVSSYNEQFF.

This rearrangement joins TRBV5-6 to TRBJ1-2; possibly TRBD1 for D (5 bases). CDR1 and CDR2 (germline): SGHDT, YYEEEE. The V gene lost 3 bases and the J gene lost 4 bases, with 13 bases spanning the gap. The CDR3 spans 14 residues. CDR3 amino acids: CASSSGGGSYGYTF. In DNA, the CDR3 is TGTGCCAGCAGCTCCGGGGGGGGAAGCTATGGCTACACCTTC.

The chain combines TRBV5-1 with TRBJ2-3, with 7 bases fitting TRBD2. V trimming: 0 bases; J trimming: 0 bases; junction bases outside the gene matches: 19. The CDR3 covers 21 residues. Germline V CDR1 and CDR2: SGHRS, YFSETQ. CDR3 amino acids: CASSLVYGGGKIHPSTDTQYF. The CDR3 DNA sequence: TGCGCCAGCAGCTTGGTTTACGGGGGAGGGAAGATACACCCTAGCACAGATACGCAGTATTTT.

This clone has just a few counts. This chain's CDR3 is CIAGTGQYPSYNEQFF. The CDR3, as DNA: TGCATCGCCGGGACAGGGCAATACCCCTCCTACAATGAGCAGTTCTTC. The chain is built from TRBV29-1 and TRBJ2-1; 9 bases are a match to TRBD1. Per the germline V gene, CDR1 is SQVTM and CDR2 is ANQGSEA. This CDR3 spans 16 amino acids.